This T cell receptor beta chain is from a study of T cell repertoires in ileal Crohn's disease (dated by TCRdb to between 2019 and 2020). Regarding the complete study: The median duration of disease was 6 to 10 years, and at the time of surgery roughly a third of patients were active smokers. Surgery was performed for a complication in all patients, with stricturing disease in about 61% and penetrating disease in approximately 40%. Postoperative therapy was given to about half of the patients, with thiopurines administered to 11 patients and anti-TNF agents administered to approximately 17 patients. M6 samples were neoterminal ileum biopsies taken at postoperative colonoscopy. TCR repertoire analysis was done in some 60 Crohn's disease patients from a prospective multicentre cohort. Running in parallel with the study was a multicentre cohort set up to find predictors of early endoscopic recurrence following ileocolonic resection. A Rutgeerts score above i0 was used to define endoscopic postoperative recurrence. A total of 170 or so mucosal samples from some 60 patients were sequenced, with samples obtained at several locations on the surgical specimen and at postoperative endoscopy. Here is what the overall study found, with its caveats: Within the first year after surgery, the timing of postoperative endoscopy varied, and the median delay was roughly 6.9 months. A significantly higher proportion of clonal expansions was observed in active smokers at surgery than in non-smokers (approximately 26% vs 20%, p=0.02). Compared with CD4 T cells, sorted CD8 T cells contained more high-frequency clones, which suggests that the mucosal expansions were mostly CD8. Mucosal CD4 and CD8 T cells were sorted and sequenced only in a subgroup of patients, whose size was not stated. Higher percentages of high-frequency clones at the time of surgery were linked to endoscopic recurrence, and every patient with clonality above 26.8% (18/57) had recurrence.

Roughly 500 nanograms of biopsy DNA per sample were submitted for commercial TCRB immunosequencing. Adaptive Biotechnology amplified CDR3 regions from genomic DNA with a two-step multiplex PCR that controlled for amplification bias. Primers for every V and J gene segment were used in the first PCR, and barcodes and Illumina adapters were added in the second PCR. CDR3 libraries were sequenced on an Illumina instrument. Concerning the study's data processing: Analysis combined the vendor-provided pipelines with custom analysis of raw data in R/Bioconductor under R version 3.3.0. Clonality, which ranges from 0 to 1, was calculated as the inverse of the normalised Shannon entropy across all productive clones. The repertoire share taken up by the top 100 clones defined high-frequency clones, and only clones that passed a 95% confidence test were kept. The Simpson index measured repertoire diversity, and the Morisita-Horn index measured overlap between samples. The clones in this table, taken by TCRdb from immuneACCESS, are in-frame only. Not every clone is retained; where verified, under half of the shortfall comes from an unresolved V gene, and the cause of the rest is unknown. The DNA gave D and trimming, while V, J and clone size come from that table. Here the sample has 15,000 to 20,000 clones; 72% occur a single time. Together, the top ten hold over 3.5% of the sample.

The CDR3 has 13 amino acids, counting the end cysteine and phenylalanine. Here the CDR3 DNA is all that survives: 39 bases in frame from base 1. Reading the germline V gene gives CDR1 MNHNS and CDR2 SASEGT. Relative to germline, V is 3 bases shorter and J is 4 bases shorter, with 7 bases between their ends. Note on this clone: Its antigen specificity is not known. Qualities for individual bases were not recorded, and no much larger clone is one base off.

What the time point label conveys for this sample: neoterminal ileum biopsy at postoperative endoscopy, about 6 months after surgery. Adults with ileal or ileocolonic Crohn's disease and an indication for ileocolonic resection were eligible for inclusion. Whole ileal mucosal biopsies were stored frozen at -80°C before DNA extraction. Genomic DNA was extracted from frozen whole biopsies using a TRizol-based method and was quantified with a NanoDrop 2000 spectrophotometer. Sequenced sample: ileal tissue. This receptor was taken from an adult with Crohn's disease. This chain is built from TRBV6-1 and TRBJ1-3, with TRBD1 as a weak D call on 5 bases. The bases are TGTGCCAGCAGTGACAGGGTGGGAAACACCATATATTTT. Translated, this is CASSDRVGNTIYF.